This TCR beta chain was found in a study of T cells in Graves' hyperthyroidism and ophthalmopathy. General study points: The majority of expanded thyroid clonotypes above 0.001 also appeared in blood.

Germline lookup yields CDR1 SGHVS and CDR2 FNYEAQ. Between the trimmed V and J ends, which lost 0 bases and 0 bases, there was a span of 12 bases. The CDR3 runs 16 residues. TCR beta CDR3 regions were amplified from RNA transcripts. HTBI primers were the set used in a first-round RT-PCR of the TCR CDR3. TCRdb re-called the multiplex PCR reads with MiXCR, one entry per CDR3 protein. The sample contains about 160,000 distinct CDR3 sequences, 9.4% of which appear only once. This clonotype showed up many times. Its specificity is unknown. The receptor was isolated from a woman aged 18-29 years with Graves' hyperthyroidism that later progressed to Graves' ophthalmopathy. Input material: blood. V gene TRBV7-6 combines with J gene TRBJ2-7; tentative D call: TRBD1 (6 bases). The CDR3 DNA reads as TGTGCCAGCAGCTTAGCGCAGGGGTACAGCTCCTACGAGCAGTACTTC. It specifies CASSLAQGYSSYEQYF.